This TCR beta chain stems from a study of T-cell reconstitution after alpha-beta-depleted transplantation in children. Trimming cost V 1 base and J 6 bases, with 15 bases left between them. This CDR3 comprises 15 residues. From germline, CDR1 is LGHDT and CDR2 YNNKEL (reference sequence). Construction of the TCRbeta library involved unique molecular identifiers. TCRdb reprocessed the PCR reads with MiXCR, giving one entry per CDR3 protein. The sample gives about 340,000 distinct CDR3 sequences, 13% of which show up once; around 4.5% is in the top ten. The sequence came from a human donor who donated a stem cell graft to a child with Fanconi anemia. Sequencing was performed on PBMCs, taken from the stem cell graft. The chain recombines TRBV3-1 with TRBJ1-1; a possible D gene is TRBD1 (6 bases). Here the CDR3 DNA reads TGTGCCAGCAGCCAAGGTGGGGGCGGAAGTGCTGAAGCTTTCTTT. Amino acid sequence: CASSQGGGGSAEAFF.